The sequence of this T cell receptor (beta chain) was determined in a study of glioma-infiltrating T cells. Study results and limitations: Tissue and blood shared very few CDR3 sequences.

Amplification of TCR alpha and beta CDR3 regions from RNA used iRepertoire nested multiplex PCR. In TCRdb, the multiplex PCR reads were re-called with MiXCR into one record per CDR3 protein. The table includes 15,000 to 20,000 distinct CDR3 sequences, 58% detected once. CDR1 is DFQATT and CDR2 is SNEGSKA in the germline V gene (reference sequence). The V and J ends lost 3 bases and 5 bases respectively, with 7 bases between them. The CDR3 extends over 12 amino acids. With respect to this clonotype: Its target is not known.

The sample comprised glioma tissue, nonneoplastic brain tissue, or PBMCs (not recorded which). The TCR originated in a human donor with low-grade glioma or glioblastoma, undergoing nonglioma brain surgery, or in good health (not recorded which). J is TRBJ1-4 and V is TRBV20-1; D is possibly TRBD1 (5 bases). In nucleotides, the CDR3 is TGCAGTGCTAGGGCAGGGAATGAAAAACTGTTTTTT. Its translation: CSARAGNEKLFF.